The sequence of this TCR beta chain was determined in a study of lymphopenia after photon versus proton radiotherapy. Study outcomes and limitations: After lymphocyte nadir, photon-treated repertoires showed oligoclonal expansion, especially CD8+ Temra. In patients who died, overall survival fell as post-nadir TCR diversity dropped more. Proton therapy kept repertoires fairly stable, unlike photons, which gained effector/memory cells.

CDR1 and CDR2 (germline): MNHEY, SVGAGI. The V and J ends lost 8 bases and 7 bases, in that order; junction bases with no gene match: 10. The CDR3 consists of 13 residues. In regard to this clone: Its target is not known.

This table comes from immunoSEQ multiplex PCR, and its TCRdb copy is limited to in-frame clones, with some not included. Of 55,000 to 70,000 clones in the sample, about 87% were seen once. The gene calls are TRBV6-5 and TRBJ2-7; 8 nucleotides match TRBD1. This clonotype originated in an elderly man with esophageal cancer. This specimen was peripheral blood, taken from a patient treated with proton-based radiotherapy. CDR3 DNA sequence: TGTGCCAGCGCACCCGACAGGGGTCCAGAGCAGTACTTC. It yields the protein CASAPDRGPEQYF.